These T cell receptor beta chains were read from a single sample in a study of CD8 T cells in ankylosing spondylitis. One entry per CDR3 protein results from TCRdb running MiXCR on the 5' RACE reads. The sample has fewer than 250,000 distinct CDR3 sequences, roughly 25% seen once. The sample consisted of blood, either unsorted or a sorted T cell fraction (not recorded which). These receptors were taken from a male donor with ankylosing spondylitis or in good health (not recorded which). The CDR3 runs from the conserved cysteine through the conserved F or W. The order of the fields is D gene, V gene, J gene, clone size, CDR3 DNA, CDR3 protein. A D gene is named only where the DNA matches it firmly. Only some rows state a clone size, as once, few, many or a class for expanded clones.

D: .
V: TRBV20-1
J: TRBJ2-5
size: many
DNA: TGCAGTGCTAGAGTGGGCCGCCAGTACTTC
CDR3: CSARVGRQYF

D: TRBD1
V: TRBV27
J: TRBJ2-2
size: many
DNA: TGTGCCAGCAGTTTAGCAGGGGGCGCCGGGGAGCTGTTTTTT
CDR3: CASSLAGGAGELFF

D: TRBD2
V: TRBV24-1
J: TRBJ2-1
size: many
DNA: TGTGCCACCAGTGACCCACTAGCGGGAGGCGGTAATGAGCAGTTCTTC
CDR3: CATSDPLAGGGNEQFF

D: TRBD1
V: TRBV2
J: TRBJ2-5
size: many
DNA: TGTGCCAGCAGTCTCCCTCCGGGACAGGGTGCGGAGACCCAGTACTTC
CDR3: CASSLPPGQGAETQYF

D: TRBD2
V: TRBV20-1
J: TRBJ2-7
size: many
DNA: TGCAGTGCTAGAACCACTAGCGGAGTCTACGAGCAGTACTTC
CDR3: CSARTTSGVYEQYF

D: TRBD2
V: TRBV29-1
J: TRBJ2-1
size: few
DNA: TGCAGCGCCGCGGGACTAGCGGGAGGGGATACGAATGAGCAGTTCTTC
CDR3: CSAAGLAGGDTNEQFF

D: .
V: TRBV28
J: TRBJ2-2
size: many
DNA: TGTGCCAGCAGCACCCAGCCTAACACCGGGGAGCTGTTTTTT
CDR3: CASSTQPNTGELFF

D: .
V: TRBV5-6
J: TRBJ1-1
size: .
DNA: TGTGCCAGCAGCTTGTCCTACACTGAAGCTTTCTTT
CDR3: CASSLSYTEAFF

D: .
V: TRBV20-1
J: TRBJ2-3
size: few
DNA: TGCAGTGCTAATGTACGCACAGATACGCAGTATTTT
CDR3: CSANVRTDTQYF

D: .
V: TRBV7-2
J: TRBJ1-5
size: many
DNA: TGTGCCAGCAGCTTAGATTTTTCTCAGCCCCAGCATTTT
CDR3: CASSLDFSQPQHF

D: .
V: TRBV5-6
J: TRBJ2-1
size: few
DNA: TGTGCCAGCAGCTTATACCGAGGGGGGGAGCAGTTCTTC
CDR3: CASSLYRGGEQFF

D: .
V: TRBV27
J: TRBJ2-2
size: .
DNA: TGTGCCAGCAATAGGCAGGGTACCGGGGAGCTGTTTTTT
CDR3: CASNRQGTGELFF

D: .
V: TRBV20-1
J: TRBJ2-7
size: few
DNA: TGCAGTGCTAACTCCAGGGGTGTAACCTACGAGCAGTACTTC
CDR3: CSANSRGVTYEQYF

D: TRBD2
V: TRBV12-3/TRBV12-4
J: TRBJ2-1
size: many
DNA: TGTGCCAGCAGTTTGGGCGCGGGAGTAGGGAATGAGCAGTTCTTC
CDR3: CASSLGAGVGNEQFF

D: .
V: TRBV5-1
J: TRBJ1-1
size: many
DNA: TGCGCCAGCAGCTTGGTTGCTGGGCTCGAAGCTTTCTTT
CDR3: CASSLVAGLEAFF

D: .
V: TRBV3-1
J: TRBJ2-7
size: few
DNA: TGTGCCAGCAGCTCCGACGACAGGACATACTACGAGCAGTACTTC
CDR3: CASSSDDRTYYEQYF

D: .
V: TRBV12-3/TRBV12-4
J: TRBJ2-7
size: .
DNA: TGTGCCAGCAGCTTCATGGGGTCCTCCTACGAGCAGTACTTC
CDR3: CASSFMGSSYEQYF

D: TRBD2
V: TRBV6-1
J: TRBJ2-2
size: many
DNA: TGTGCCAGCAGACCCGTCCGGACTAGCGGGACTGGGGAGCTGTTTTTT
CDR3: CASRPVRTSGTGELFF

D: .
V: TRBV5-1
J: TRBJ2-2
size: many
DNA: TGCGCCAGCAGCTTTGGGAAACAGAACACCGGGGAGCTGTTTTTT
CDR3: CASSFGKQNTGELFF

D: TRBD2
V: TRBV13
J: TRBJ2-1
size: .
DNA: TGTGCCAGCAGCTTAATTCGGGGGACTAGCGGGAGGAATGAGCAGTTCTTC
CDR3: CASSLIRGTSGRNEQFF

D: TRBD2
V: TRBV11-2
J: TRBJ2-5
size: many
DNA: TGTGCCAGCACCCAAGGTGGGGGGGCCCAGTACTTC
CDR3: CASTQGGGAQYF

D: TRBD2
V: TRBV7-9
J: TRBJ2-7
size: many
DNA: TGTGCCAGCAGCTTTCGGACTAGCGGGAGGCCCTACGAGCAGTACTTC
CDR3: CASSFRTSGRPYEQYF

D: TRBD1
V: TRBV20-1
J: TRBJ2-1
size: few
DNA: TGCAGTGCTACGGGACAGGGGGAAAATGAGCAGTTCTTC
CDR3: CSATGQGENEQFF

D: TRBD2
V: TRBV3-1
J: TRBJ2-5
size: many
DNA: TGTGCCAGCAGCCAAGAGGTAGCGGGAGTTGAGACCCAGTACTTC
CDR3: CASSQEVAGVETQYF

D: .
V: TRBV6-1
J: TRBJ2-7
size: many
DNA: TGTGCCAGCGGGCGGGACGTTGACTACGAGCAGTACTTC
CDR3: CASGRDVDYEQYF

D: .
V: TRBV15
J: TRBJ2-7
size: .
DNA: TGTGCCACCGCACAGGGCACTTCCTACGAGCAGTACTTC
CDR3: CATAQGTSYEQYF

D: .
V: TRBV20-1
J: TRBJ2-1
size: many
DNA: TGCAGTGCTAAATCGGGGGCCGACCAGCTTTACAATGAGCAGTTCTTC
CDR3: CSAKSGADQLYNEQFF

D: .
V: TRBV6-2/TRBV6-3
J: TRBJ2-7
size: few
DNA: TGTGCCAGCAGCCCAGGGGAGGAGTCCCAGTACTTC
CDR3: CASSPGEESQYF

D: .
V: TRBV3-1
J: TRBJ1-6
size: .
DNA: TGTGCCAGCAGTCGGACAGAGGGTTCACCCCTCCACTTT
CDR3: CASSRTEGSPLHF

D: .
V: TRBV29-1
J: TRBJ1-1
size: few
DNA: TGCAGCGTTGGTCCTAGAGGAGGGAACACTGAAGCTTTCTTT
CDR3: CSVGPRGGNTEAFF

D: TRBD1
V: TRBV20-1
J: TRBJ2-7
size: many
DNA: TGCAGTGCTAGAGATCCCGGGACAGGGGGCGGCGAGCAGTACTTC
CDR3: CSARDPGTGGGEQYF

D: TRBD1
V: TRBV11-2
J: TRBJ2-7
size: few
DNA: TGTGCCAGCAGCCGCGGGACAGGGGGCTACGAGCAGTACTTC
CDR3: CASSRGTGGYEQYF